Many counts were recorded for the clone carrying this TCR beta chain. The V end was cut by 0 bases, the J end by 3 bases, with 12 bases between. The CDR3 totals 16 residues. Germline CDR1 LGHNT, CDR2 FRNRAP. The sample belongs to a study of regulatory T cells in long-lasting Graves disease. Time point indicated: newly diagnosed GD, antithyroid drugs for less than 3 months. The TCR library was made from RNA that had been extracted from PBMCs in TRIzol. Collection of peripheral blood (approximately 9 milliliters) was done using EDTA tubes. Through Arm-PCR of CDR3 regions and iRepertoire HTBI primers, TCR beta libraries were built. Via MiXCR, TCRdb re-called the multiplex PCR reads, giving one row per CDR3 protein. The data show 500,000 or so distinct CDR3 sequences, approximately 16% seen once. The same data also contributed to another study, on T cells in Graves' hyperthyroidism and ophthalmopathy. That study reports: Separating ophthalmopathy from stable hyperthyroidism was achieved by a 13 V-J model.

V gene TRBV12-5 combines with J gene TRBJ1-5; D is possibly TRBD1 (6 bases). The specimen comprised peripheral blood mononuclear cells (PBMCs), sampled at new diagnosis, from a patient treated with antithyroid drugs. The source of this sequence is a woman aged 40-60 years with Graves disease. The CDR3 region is CASGLVSGGHNQPQHF. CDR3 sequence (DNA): TGTGCTAGTGGTTTGGTATCCGGGGGACACAATCAGCCCCAGCATTTT.